A single sample gave rise to the 8 T cell receptor beta chains below, sequenced in a study of T cell changes during pregnancy in multiple sclerosis. Sequencing used immunoSEQ multiplex PCR; TCRdb keeps in-frame clones, though not all of them. The repertoire has approximately 41,000 clones, 94% of them found once; the top ten carry 8.1%. Sequenced here: CD8+ T cells from peripheral blood mononuclear cells, sampled in the third trimester of pregnancy. Source of these receptors: a female donor with multiple sclerosis, enrolled in a pregnancy study.

This clone was seen more than once but under ten times. The J gene is TRBJ2-5, the V gene TRBV28; 8 nucleotides align to TRBD2. Germline trimming cut 3 bases from V and 4 bases from J; bases unmatched to any gene: 10. The germline V gene encodes CDR1 MDHEN and CDR2 SYDVKM. The CDR3 has 16 residues. The CDR3 DNA follows: TGTGCCAGCAGTTTGGAAGGGACTAGTTTTCGAGAGACCCAGTACTTC. Protein sequence: CASSLEGTSFRETQYF.

This CDR3 reads CASSIAGQGASGYTF. CDR3 DNA: TGTGCCAGTAGTATAGCTGGACAGGGGGCATCCGGCTACACCTTC. The chain carries TRBV19 and TRBJ1-2; TRBD1 matches at 11 bases. V was clipped by 1 base and J by 8 bases; unmatched bases: 6. Germline assignment: CDR1 LNHDA and CDR2 SQIVND (reference sequence). CDR3 length equals 15 residues.

The chain recombines TRBV13 with TRBJ2-2; no firm D call. Trimming removed 5 bases at V and 1 base at J, with 8 bases between. This CDR3 is 14 amino acids long. The germline V gene has CDR1 PRHDT and CDR2 FYEKMQ (reference sequence). The CDR3 reads CASSAHENTGELFF. The DNA of the CDR3 is TGTGCCAGCAGCGCACACGAGAACACCGGGGAGCTGTTTTTT.

The gene calls are TRBV27 and TRBJ2-7; 7 nucleotides match TRBD1. Germline loops: CDR1 MNHEY, CDR2 SMNVEV (reference sequence). The CDR3 totals 14 residues. The V and J ends lost 3 bases and 0 bases, in that order; junction bases with no gene match: 2. CDR3 nucleotides: TGTGCCAGCAGTTTCGGGGACAGCTCCTACGAGCAGTACTTC. It translates to CASSFGDSSYEQYF.

The rearrangement joins TRBV15 to TRBJ2-7, with D perhaps TRBD1 (6 bases). The V and J ends lost 0 bases and 9 bases respectively, with 15 bases between them. The CDR3 has 14 residues. Germline CDR1 is LNHNV and CDR2 is YYDKDF (reference sequence). The CDR3 loop is CATSRDQFDRRQYF. The CDR3 DNA reads TGTGCCACCAGCAGAGATCAATTTGACAGGCGGCAGTACTTC.

V is TRBV19 and J is TRBJ2-7; TRBD2 matches at 9 bases. There are 15 residues in the CDR3. Trimming at V came to 5 bases and at J to 3 bases, leaving 8 bases not matched to a gene. Germline V gene data show CDR1 as LNHDA and CDR2 as SQIVND (reference sequence). Here the CDR3 reads CASSLDSGSFYEQYF. In DNA, the CDR3 is TGTGCCAGTAGTCTGGATAGCGGGAGTTTCTACGAGCAGTACTTC.

The chain joins TRBV28 to TRBJ2-7; D uncertain. Per germline, CDR1 MDHEN and CDR2 SYDVKM. CDR3 size: 14 residues. V lost 2 bases, J lost 0 bases, and 8 bases lay in between. The CDR3 sequence is CASSLTTDSYEQYF. CDR3 DNA: TGTGCCAGCAGTTTAACAACCGACTCCTACGAGCAGTACTTC.

This chain's CDR3 is CASSGREGSTEAFF. The CDR3 coding sequence is TGCGCCAGCAGCGGGAGGGAAGGGAGCACTGAAGCTTTCTTT. The V and J genes are TRBV5-1 and TRBJ1-1; D gene unclear. The CDR3 runs to 14 residues. CDR1 and CDR2 from the germline V gene are SGHRS and YFSETQ. V lost 4 bases to trimming and J lost 4 bases, with 14 bases between them.